At least ten counts were recorded for the clone carrying this T cell receptor beta chain. Its antigen is currently unknown. Researchers amplified the TCR beta CDR3 regions from RNA transcripts. Primed by the HTBI set, a first-round RT-PCR was run on the TCR CDR3. TCRdb reanalysed the multiplex PCR reads using MiXCR and keeps one entry per CDR3 protein. The table lists 400,000 to 550,000 distinct CDR3 sequences, around a quarter of them singletons. The entry originates in a study of T cells in Graves' hyperthyroidism and ophthalmopathy. General study findings and limits: Ophthalmopathy, which appeared later, was predicted by the model a median approximately six months before onset. Most thyroid clonotypes that were expanded above 0.001 also turned up in blood.

In the ophthalmopathy cohort, Clinical Activity Score was at least 3, NOSPECS grade at least 4, and duration under 3 months. Clinical symptoms, serum thyroxine, TRAb, thyroid ultrasound and orbital computed tomography established diagnosis. The CDR3 runs 17 residues. Germline CDR1 MNHEY, CDR2 SVGAGI. Trimming removed 2 bases from V and 1 base from J, with 17 bases in between. V usage is TRBV6-5 and J usage is TRBJ1-1; maybe TRBD1 (5 bases). Sequencing was performed on blood. The receptor was derived from a woman in her 30s with Graves' ophthalmopathy. CDR3: CASSYVVGRGRNTEAFF. CDR3 coding DNA: TGTGCCAGCAGTTACGTAGTCGGCCGGGGCAGGAACACTGAAGCTTTCTTT.